The rows below give T cell receptor beta chains drawn from one sample of a study of T cell responses to AZD1222 COVID-19 vaccine. Sequencing used immunoSEQ multiplex PCR; TCRdb keeps in-frame clones, though not all of them. The table lists some 120,000 clones, 85% to 90% of them singletons. The sequences come from peripheral blood, collected on day 0 of AZD1222 vaccination. These receptors all stem from an adult in good health. Each CDR3 is given with its conserved first and last residue. A D gene is named only where the DNA matches it firmly. The size of a clone is reported for some rows only, either as once, few or many, or as a class for expanded clones.

V,J,size,D,CDR3,DNA
TRBV5-4,TRBJ1-5,few,NA,CASSPNREGQPQHF,TGTGCCAGCAGCCCGAACAGGGAAGGTCAGCCCCAGCATTTT
TRBV6-5,TRBJ1-1,NA,NA,CASSYSGNRVSTEAFF,TGTGCCAGCAGTTACTCAGGGAACAGGGTGAGCACTGAAGCTTTCTTT
TRBV27,TRBJ1-6,NA,TRBD1,CAIRDRGYNSPLHF,TGTGCCATCCGTGACAGGGGCTATAATTCACCCCTCCACTTT
TRBV18,TRBJ1-2,NA,NA,CASSSQGTYGYTF,TGTGCCAGCTCCTCACAAGGGACTTATGGCTACACCTTC
TRBV2,TRBJ1-2,NA,NA,CASSERGRSYANYGYTF,TGTGCCAGCAGTGAACGGGGCCGCTCCTATGCTAACTATGGCTACACCTTC
TRBV7-2,TRBJ2-1,NA,NA,CASSLGLPYNEQFF,TGTGCCAGCAGCTTAGGACTCCCCTACAATGAGCAGTTCTTC
TRBV27,TRBJ1-2,once,TRBD1,CASRFGDRVGGYTF,TGTGCCAGCAGGTTCGGGGACAGGGTTGGTGGCTACACCTTC
TRBV7-2,TRBJ1-1,NA,NA,CASRPSRGNTEAFF,TGTGCCAGCAGGCCGTCTAGAGGGAACACTGAAGCTTTCTTT
TRBV7-9,TRBJ1-1,NA,NA,CASSWGGMGTEAFF,TGTGCCAGCAGCTGGGGAGGGATGGGCACTGAAGCTTTCTTT
TRBV2,TRBJ1-3,NA,NA,CASSDWDGNTIYF,TGTGCCAGCAGTGATTGGGATGGAAACACCATATATTTT
TRBV7-4,TRBJ1-4,NA,TRBD1,CASSNRDRDATNEKLFF,TGTGCCAGCAGCAACCGGGACAGGGATGCAACTAATGAAAAACTGTTTTTT
TRBV2,TRBJ2-1,NA,NA,CASSAAVLEFF,TGTGCCAGCAGTGCGGCAGTTCTCGAGTTCTTC
TRBV6-4,TRBJ2-2,NA,NA,CATTVQANTGELFF,TGTGCCACCACAGTACAAGCGAACACCGGGGAGCTGTTTTTT
TRBV2,TRBJ2-1,NA,TRBD1,CATAGQGNNEQFF,TGTGCCACCGCGGGACAGGGAAACAATGAGCAGTTCTTC
TRBV30,TRBJ1-1,NA,NA,CGCGQPNTEAFF,TGTGGATGTGGACAGCCGAACACTGAAGCTTTCTTT
TRBV5-5,TRBJ1-4,few,TRBD1,CGTRPGTANEKLFF,TGTGGGACGCGTCCAGGGACAGCAAATGAAAAACTGTTTTTT
TRBV13,TRBJ2-1,NA,TRBD2,CASSQGLAGVLRYNEQFF,TGTGCCAGCAGCCAGGGACTAGCGGGGGTTTTGCGCTACAATGAGCAGTTCTTC
TRBV4-2,TRBJ2-7,once,TRBD2,CASSQDPSGSFNEQYF,TGTGCCAGCAGCCAAGACCCTAGCGGGAGCTTCAACGAGCAGTACTTC
TRBV6-8,TRBJ2-7,NA,TRBD2,CASSYGLAGGPIECEQYF,TGTGCCAGCAGTTACGGGCTAGCGGGAGGGCCTATAGAGTGCGAGCAGTACTTC
TRBV3-1/TRBV3-2,TRBJ1-4,NA,NA,CASSQDSGRINEKLFF,TGTGCCAGCAGCCAAGATTCAGGACGGATTAATGAAAAACTGTTTTTT
TRBV12-3/TRBV12-4,TRBJ1-3,NA,NA,CASSLDPANTIYF,TGTGCCAGCAGTTTAGATCCGGCAAACACCATATATTTT
TRBV19,TRBJ1-6,NA,NA,CASSIDQSRKSPLHF,TGTGCCAGTAGTATAGATCAATCCAGAAAATCACCCCTCCACTTT
TRBV30,TRBJ2-3,NA,NA,CAWSVRARDTQYF,TGTGCCTGGAGTGTAAGAGCCCGGGATACGCAGTATTTT
TRBV28,TRBJ1-4,NA,NA,CASIDGVNEKLFF,TGTGCCAGCATTGACGGGGTCAATGAAAAACTGTTTTTT
TRBV4-2,TRBJ1-1,NA,NA,CASSQARWGPNTEAFF,TGTGCCAGCAGCCAAGCCCGATGGGGCCCGAACACTGAAGCTTTCTTT
TRBV11-2,TRBJ2-1,NA,NA,CASSSGTQRPYNEQFF,TGTGCCAGCAGCTCCGGGACACAGAGACCCTACAATGAGCAGTTCTTC
TRBV11-1,TRBJ1-1,NA,NA,CASSFTGVTEAFF,TGTGCCAGCAGCTTTACGGGGGTCACTGAAGCTTTCTTT
TRBV27,TRBJ1-1,NA,TRBD1,CASSLHGQGGAFF,TGTGCCAGCAGTCTCCACGGACAGGGCGGCGCTTTCTTT
TRBV5-8,TRBJ2-5,NA,NA,CASSFGTIRETQYF,TGTGCCAGCAGCTTTGGGACGATTCGGGAGACCCAGTACTTC
TRBV19,TRBJ2-5,NA,NA,CASSIDGGVETQYF,TGTGCCAGTAGTATAGACGGGGGAGTAGAGACCCAGTACTTC
TRBV5-1,TRBJ2-3,NA,TRBD2,CASSTGGDTQYF,TGCGCCAGCTCTACCGGGGGGGATACGCAGTATTTT
TRBV5-1,TRBJ2-5,NA,TRBD2,CASSLAYAGGPVETQYF,TGCGCCAGCAGCTTGGCCTACGCGGGAGGGCCAGTAGAGACCCAGTACTTC
TRBV7-2,TRBJ2-3,few,TRBD2,CASSLIAGLAGGSTDTQYF,TGTGCCAGCAGCTTGATCGCCGGACTAGCGGGGGGGAGCACAGATACGCAGTATTTT
TRBV9,TRBJ2-3,NA,NA,CASSVGLGVQQDTQYF,TGTGCCAGCAGCGTAGGACTAGGGGTACAGCAAGATACGCAGTATTTT
TRBV18,TRBJ1-5,once,TRBD1,CASPGGAQGTNQPQHF,TGTGCCAGCCCGGGCGGGGCACAGGGGACCAATCAGCCCCAGCATTTT
TRBV21-1,TRBJ2-1,NA,NA,CASSSNEQFF,TGTGCCAGCAGCTCAAATGAGCAGTTCTTC
TRBV5-4,TRBJ2-4,NA,NA,CASRPQGWDIQYF,TGTGCCAGCAGGCCCCAGGGATGGGACATTCAGTACTTC
TRBV19,TRBJ1-1,few,NA,CASSSGRQTEAFF,TGTGCCAGTAGTTCAGGAAGGCAAACTGAAGCTTTCTTT
TRBV5-5,TRBJ1-1,NA,TRBD1,CASSLAATGGTEAFF,TGTGCCAGCAGCTTGGCAGCGACAGGGGGCACTGAAGCTTTCTTT
TRBV7-2,TRBJ1-5,NA,NA,CASSSGRHPNQPQHF,TGTGCCAGCAGCTCTGGCCGGCACCCCAATCAGCCCCAGCATTTT
TRBV29-1,TRBJ2-1,once,NA,CSVPGRPHYNEQFF,TGCAGCGTTCCCGGGAGACCCCACTACAATGAGCAGTTCTTC
TRBV2,TRBJ1-2,NA,NA,CASSARGSSYGYTF,TGTGCCAGCAGCGCCAGGGGCTCTTCCTATGGCTACACCTTC
TRBV18,TRBJ1-6,NA,NA,CASSPGGGPSPLHF,TGTGCCAGCTCACCTGGGGGTGGACCTTCACCCCTCCACTTT
TRBV6-5,TRBJ2-2,NA,NA,CASRSGGELFF,TGTGCCAGCAGGTCCGGCGGGGAGCTGTTTTTT
TRBV27,TRBJ2-5,NA,NA,CASSLSGQETQYF,TGTGCCAGCAGTTTATCAGGGCAGGAGACCCAGTACTTC
TRBV19,TRBJ1-6,NA,NA,CASSLYPGTGASPLHF,TGTGCCAGTAGCCTCTACCCCGGCACCGGGGCTTCACCCCTCCACTTT